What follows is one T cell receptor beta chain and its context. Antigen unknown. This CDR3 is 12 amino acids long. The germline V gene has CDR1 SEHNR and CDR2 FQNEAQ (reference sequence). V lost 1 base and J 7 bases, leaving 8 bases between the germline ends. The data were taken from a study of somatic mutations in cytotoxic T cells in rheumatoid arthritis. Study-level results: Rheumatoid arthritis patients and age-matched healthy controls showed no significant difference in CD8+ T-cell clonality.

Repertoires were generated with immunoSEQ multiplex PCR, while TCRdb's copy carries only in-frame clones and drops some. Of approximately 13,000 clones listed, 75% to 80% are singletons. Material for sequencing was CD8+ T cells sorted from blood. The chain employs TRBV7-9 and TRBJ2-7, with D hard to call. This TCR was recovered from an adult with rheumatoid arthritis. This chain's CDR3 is CASSLDPQEQYF. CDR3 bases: TGTGCCAGCAGCTTAGATCCACAGGAGCAGTACTTC.